A selection of T cell receptor beta chains follows, all from one sample in a study of shared clonotypes between healthy human individuals. The data were produced by immunoSEQ multiplex PCR, yet TCRdb's version contains in-frame clones alone and is incomplete. The table includes fewer than 850,000 clones, about 97% detected once. The source material was naive CD8+ T cells sorted from blood. These receptors all come from a man in his thirties or forties in good health. Both conserved end residues are part of each CDR3. The order of the fields is V gene, clone size, J gene, D gene, CDR3 protein, CDR3 DNA. A D gene is named only where the DNA matches it firmly. Size is stated for part of the rows, as once, few or many counts, or as a class when the clone is expanded.

V: TRBV7-7; size: -; J: TRBJ2-2; D: TRBD2; CDR3: CASSPGLAGVFTGELFF; DNA: TGTGCTAGCAGCCCGGGACTAGCGGGAGTCTTTACCGGGGAGCTGTTTTTT
V: TRBV28; size: once; J: TRBJ1-5; D: -; CDR3: CASSLDGNQPQHF; DNA: TGTGCCAGCAGTTTGGACGGCAATCAGCCCCAGCATTTT
V: TRBV5-4; size: -; J: TRBJ1-4; D: -; CDR3: CASSLEPGLIATNEKLFF; DNA: TGTGCCAGCAGCTTGGAGCCGGGGCTGATTGCAACTAATGAAAAACTGTTTTTT
V: TRBV5-5; size: -; J: TRBJ1-1; D: -; CDR3: CASSADSLNTEAFF; DNA: TGTGCCAGCAGCGCCGACAGCTTGAACACTGAAGCTTTCTTT
V: TRBV10-2; size: -; J: TRBJ2-7; D: -; CDR3: CASSESGSYEQYF; DNA: TGCGCCAGCAGTGAGTCCGGGAGCTACGAGCAGTACTTC
V: TRBV2; size: -; J: TRBJ2-3; D: -; CDR3: CASSELITDTQYF; DNA: TGTGCCAGCAGTGAACTAATCACAGATACGCAGTATTTT
V: TRBV7-6; size: -; J: TRBJ2-1; D: TRBD2; CDR3: CASSLKTSGSYNEQFF; DNA: TGTGCCAGCAGCTTAAAAACTAGCGGGAGCTACAATGAGCAGTTCTTC
V: TRBV27; size: -; J: TRBJ2-7; D: -; CDR3: CATQDYTTYEQYF; DNA: TGTGCCACCCAGGACTACACCACCTACGAGCAGTACTTC
V: TRBV9; size: once; J: TRBJ2-2; D: -; CDR3: CASGKWSTGELFF; DNA: TGTGCCAGCGGGAAATGGTCCACCGGGGAGCTGTTTTTT
V: TRBV29-1; size: -; J: TRBJ2-1; D: TRBD2; CDR3: CSVPRTSGYNEQFF; DNA: TGCAGCGTTCCCCGGACTAGCGGATACAATGAGCAGTTCTTC
V: TRBV15; size: once; J: TRBJ2-3; D: TRBD2; CDR3: CATSIGGTSVTLRADTQYF; DNA: TGTGCCACCAGCATTGGCGGGACTAGCGTCACACTTAGAGCAGATACGCAGTATTTT
V: TRBV7-8; size: -; J: TRBJ2-1; D: TRBD1; CDR3: CAGIRQGYNEQFF; DNA: TGTGCCGGGATAAGACAGGGGTACAATGAGCAGTTCTTC
V: TRBV2; size: -; J: TRBJ1-2; D: -; CDR3: CASSETTNYGYTF; DNA: TGTGCCAGCAGTGAAACTACTAACTATGGCTACACCTTC
V: TRBV6-1; size: -; J: TRBJ1-1; D: -; CDR3: CASSDGTEAFF; DNA: TGTGCCAGCAGTGACGGGACTGAAGCTTTCTTT
V: TRBV9; size: -; J: TRBJ2-7; D: -; CDR3: CASSVEGDTSLHEQYF; DNA: TGTGCCAGCAGCGTAGAAGGAGACACGTCCTTACACGAGCAGTACTTC
V: TRBV7-5; size: -; J: TRBJ2-3; D: -; CDR3: CVRSLGGLAGVLSTDTQYF; DNA: TGTGTCAGAAGCTTGGGAGGACTAGCGGGAGTCCTTTCCACAGATACGCAGTATTTT
V: TRBV6-5; size: -; J: TRBJ2-1; D: TRBD2; CDR3: CASSYAAGGENEQFF; DNA: TGTGCCAGCAGTTACGCAGCGGGAGGGGAGAATGAGCAGTTCTTC
V: TRBV10-3; size: -; J: TRBJ2-7; D: -; CDR3: CAIGSWGEQYF; DNA: TGTGCCATCGGCTCCTGGGGCGAGCAGTACTTC
V: TRBV29-1; size: -; J: TRBJ1-2; D: TRBD1; CDR3: CSADRGYNYGYTF; DNA: TGCAGCGCGGACAGGGGATATAACTATGGCTACACCTTC
V: TRBV13; size: -; J: TRBJ2-7; D: -; CDR3: CASSLTDEQYF; DNA: TGTGCCAGCAGCTTAACGGACGAGCAGTACTTC
V: TRBV6-1; size: -; J: TRBJ1-2; D: -; CDR3: CASSVQQVLRGYTF; DNA: TGTGCCAGCAGTGTACAACAGGTCTTGAGAGGCTACACCTTC
V: TRBV4-1; size: -; J: TRBJ2-3; D: -; CDR3: CASSQGWDPQYF; DNA: TGCGCCAGCAGCCAAGGATGGGATCCGCAGTATTTT
V: TRBV5-6; size: -; J: TRBJ2-7; D: TRBD1; CDR3: CASSDWTGAYEQYF; DNA: TGTGCCAGCAGCGACTGGACAGGCGCCTACGAGCAGTACTTC
V: TRBV15; size: -; J: TRBJ2-3; D: -; CDR3: CATSSGSPSTDTQYF; DNA: TGTGCCACCAGCAGCGGGAGCCCAAGCACAGATACGCAGTATTTT
V: TRBV5-4; size: -; J: TRBJ1-2; D: -; CDR3: CASSPRDVDGYGYTF; DNA: TGTGCCAGCAGCCCCCGGGACGTCGACGGGTATGGCTACACCTTC
V: TRBV7-9; size: -; J: TRBJ2-7; D: -; CDR3: CASSLSSYSSYEQYF; DNA: TGTGCCAGCAGCCTCTCGAGCTACAGCTCCTACGAGCAGTACTTC
V: TRBV2; size: -; J: TRBJ2-7; D: -; CDR3: CASSEGGPGQRPYEQYF; DNA: TGTGCCAGCAGTGAAGGGGGGCCCGGACAGCGTCCCTACGAGCAGTACTTC
V: TRBV10-2; size: -; J: TRBJ2-7; D: -; CDR3: CASSSRGRSYEQYF; DNA: TGCGCCAGCAGTTCGCGTGGTCGTTCCTACGAGCAGTACTTC
V: TRBV29-1; size: -; J: TRBJ2-3; D: -; CDR3: CSVVPDGGLRDTQYF; DNA: TGCAGCGTTGTTCCCGACGGGGGGCTGAGAGATACGCAGTATTTT
V: TRBV14; size: -; J: TRBJ2-7; D: -; CDR3: CASSQLTTHEQYF; DNA: TGTGCCAGCAGCCAACTCACTACCCACGAGCAGTACTTC
V: TRBV9; size: -; J: TRBJ2-7; D: TRBD1; CDR3: CASNTGQGYDEQYF; DNA: TGTGCCAGCAACACGGGACAGGGCTACGACGAGCAGTACTTC
V: TRBV5-1; size: -; J: TRBJ2-2; D: TRBD1; CDR3: CASSSWTGVNTGELFF; DNA: TGCGCCAGCAGCTCGTGGACAGGGGTAAATACCGGGGAGCTGTTTTTT
V: TRBV27; size: -; J: TRBJ2-7; D: -; CDR3: CASSLASGTSYEQYF; DNA: TGTGCCAGCAGTTTAGCGAGCGGTACCTCCTACGAGCAGTACTTC
V: TRBV4-3; size: -; J: TRBJ2-7; D: -; CDR3: CASSQEGGRDEQYF; DNA: TGCGCCAGCAGCCAAGAAGGCGGCAGGGACGAGCAGTACTTC
V: TRBV7-7; size: -; J: TRBJ2-7; D: -; CDR3: CASSLGAQGSYEQYF; DNA: TGTGCTAGCAGCTTAGGCGCTCAGGGCTCCTACGAGCAGTACTTC
V: TRBV7-6; size: -; J: TRBJ2-3; D: -; CDR3: CASSLEGPDTQYF; DNA: TGTGCCAGCAGCTTGGAAGGGCCAGATACGCAGTATTTT
V: TRBV7-7; size: -; J: TRBJ2-1; D: -; CDR3: CASSLGIAEHNEQFF; DNA: TGTGCTAGCAGCTTAGGGATAGCGGAACACAATGAGCAGTTCTTC
V: TRBV7-9; size: -; J: TRBJ2-3; D: -; CDR3: CASSSGTGFLAGTDTQYF; DNA: TGTGCCAGCAGCTCCGGGACAGGGTTTCTAGCGGGAACTGATACGCAGTATTTT
V: TRBV18; size: once; J: TRBJ1-1; D: -; CDR3: CASSPLIRGPRNTEAFF; DNA: TGTGCCAGCTCACCGCTAATTCGGGGACCGAGGAACACTGAAGCTTTCTTT
V: TRBV9; size: -; J: TRBJ1-2; D: TRBD1; CDR3: CASSDPGQGYGYTF; DNA: TGTGCCAGCAGCGACCCGGGACAGGGCTATGGCTACACCTTC
V: TRBV6-1; size: -; J: TRBJ1-2; D: -; CDR3: CASRKVSGDLVGYTF; DNA: TGTGCCAGCAGAAAAGTTTCGGGGGACCTAGTGGGCTACACCTTC
V: TRBV27; size: -; J: TRBJ2-5; D: TRBD2; CDR3: CASSSLAGETQYF; DNA: TGTGCCAGCAGTTCCTTAGCGGGGGAGACCCAGTACTTC
V: TRBV11-3; size: -; J: TRBJ2-5; D: TRBD2; CDR3: CASSPGTSGTQYF; DNA: TGTGCCAGCAGCCCAGGGACTAGCGGTACCCAGTACTTC
V: TRBV6-1; size: -; J: TRBJ1-2; D: -; CDR3: CASSEGRGRANYGYTF; DNA: TGTGCCAGCAGTGAAGGCAGGGGTAGAGCTAACTATGGCTACACCTTC
V: TRBV27; size: -; J: TRBJ1-5; D: -; CDR3: CASSSALGGNQPQHF; DNA: TGTGCCAGCAGTTCCGCCCTCGGGGGAAATCAGCCCCAGCATTTT
V: TRBV5-1; size: once; J: TRBJ2-1; D: -; CDR3: CASSLEARGSYNEQFF; DNA: TGCGCCAGCAGCTTGGAAGCTAGAGGCTCCTACAATGAGCAGTTCTTC
V: TRBV11-2; size: -; J: TRBJ2-7; D: TRBD2; CDR3: CASSLGTRDYRYEQYF; DNA: TGTGCCAGCAGCTTAGGTACCCGGGACTACCGGTACGAGCAGTACTTC
V: TRBV7-8; size: -; J: TRBJ1-3; D: TRBD1; CDR3: CASSFDRGYGNTIYF; DNA: TGTGCCAGCAGCTTCGACAGGGGGTATGGAAACACCATATATTTT
V: TRBV6-5; size: -; J: TRBJ2-1; D: -; CDR3: CASSYGEISYNEQFF; DNA: TGTGCCAGCAGTTACGGGGAGATCTCCTACAATGAGCAGTTCTTC
V: TRBV21-1; size: -; J: TRBJ1-5; D: -; CDR3: CASRCNGVQPQHF; DNA: TGTGCCAGCAGATGTAATGGGGTTCAGCCCCAGCATTTT
V: TRBV19; size: -; J: TRBJ2-3; D: -; CDR3: CASSFNRADTQYF; DNA: TGTGCCAGTAGTTTCAATAGGGCGGATACGCAGTATTTT
V: TRBV28; size: -; J: TRBJ2-5; D: -; CDR3: CASSNRADVPPQETQYF; DNA: TGTGCCAGCAGCAATAGGGCCGACGTACCACCCCAAGAGACCCAGTACTTC
V: TRBV29-1; size: -; J: TRBJ1-2; D: -; CDR3: CSVDGGANYGYTF; DNA: TGCAGCGTTGATGGGGGGGCTAACTATGGCTACACCTTC
V: TRBV11-2; size: -; J: TRBJ2-2; D: TRBD2; CDR3: CASSPQSGRGTGELFF; DNA: TGTGCCAGCAGCCCCCAGAGCGGGAGGGGTACCGGGGAGCTGTTTTTT
V: TRBV9; size: once; J: TRBJ2-1; D: TRBD2; CDR3: CASSPGGAGVIYEQFF; DNA: TGTGCCAGCAGCCCGGGAGGTGCGGGAGTAATCTATGAGCAGTTCTTC
V: TRBV9; size: -; J: TRBJ2-5; D: -; CDR3: CASSNGGNQETQYF; DNA: TGTGCCAGCAGCAACGGAGGAAACCAAGAGACCCAGTACTTC
V: TRBV4-2; size: -; J: TRBJ2-2; D: -; CDR3: CASSQVSTGELFF; DNA: TGTGCCAGCAGCCAAGTCTCTACCGGGGAGCTGTTTTTT